A single T cell receptor beta chain is shown here with its context. This record comes from a study of blood T cell repertoires in COVID-19. Study-wide context: Acute and convalescent COVID-19 specimens originated in the United States, Italy and Spain. Nucleic acid was either cDNA or gDNA, and it came from T cells, B-cell-depleted T cells, or PBMCs.

In the original workflow: Counts of nucleated cells, estimated from reference gene primer amplification, were obtained. Measured with immunoSEQ multiplex PCR; TCRdb has only the in-frame clones, and not every one. That table is the source of V, J and clone size, and D and trimming were worked out from the DNA. The sample records approximately 170,000 clones, about 81% being singletons. This receptor was obtained from a human donor in a cohort sampled during active COVID-19. The sequencing sample was made of peripheral blood.

The CDR3 is CASSKQDTTYEQYF. The CDR3 DNA is TGTGCCAGCAGCAAACAGGACACAACCTACGAGCAGTACTTC. This chain joins TRBV28 and TRBJ2-7, with D possibly being TRBD1 (5 bases). This CDR3 has 14 residues. Germline values: CDR1 MDHEN, CDR2 SYDVKM. Trimming stripped 6 bases from V and 2 bases from J, with 14 bases between.